Shown below are 29 T cell receptor beta chains from a single sample sequenced in a study of blood T cell repertoires in COVID-19. Method: immunoSEQ multiplex PCR; TCRdb's copy keeps in-frame clones and lacks some. The data hold about 180,000 clones, with 80% to 90% observed a single time. Sequencing input: peripheral blood. Every receptor here comes from a man in his fifties or sixties with acute or convalescent COVID-19.

The chain links TRBV5-5 to TRBJ1-3; D unclear. CDR3 length equals 14 residues. Germline V lookup: CDR1 SGHKS, CDR2 YYEKEE (reference sequence). V was trimmed by 4 bases and J by 0 bases, leaving 8 bases between them. The chain's CDR3 is CASSVVSSGNTIYF. For the CDR3, the DNA is TGTGCCAGCAGCGTTGTGAGCTCTGGAAACACCATATATTTT.

This sequence joins TRBV18 and TRBJ1-2; 9 nucleotides align to TRBD1. The CDR3 loop spans 15 amino acids. J lost 4 bases, V lost 3 bases, and 6 bases had no gene match. The germline CDR1 and CDR2 sequences are KGHSH and LQKENI. CDR3 residues: CASSPTGGTSYGYTF. In DNA form, the CDR3 reads TGTGCCAGCTCACCGACAGGGGGGACTTCCTATGGCTACACCTTC.

The chain joins TRBV19 to TRBJ2-3; 8 bases are shared with TRBD2. Trimming removed 2 bases from V and 4 bases from J; junction bases left unmatched: 8. Per germline, CDR1 LNHDA and CDR2 SQIVND (reference sequence). The CDR3 covers 16 residues. In DNA form, the CDR3 reads TGTGCCAGTAGTATATTCACTAGCGGAACGGCAGATACGCAGTATTTT. Its protein product is CASSIFTSGTADTQYF.

In its sample, this clone was seen once. The chain links TRBV5-4 to TRBJ2-7; 9 bases agree with TRBD1. J gave up 4 bases and V 3 bases, and 5 bases lay outside the gene matches. CDR3 length: 14 amino acids. CDR1 is SGHNT and CDR2 is YYREEE in the germline V gene (reference sequence). The CDR3 coding sequence is TGTGCCAGCAGCTCGGACAGGGGTGCTTACGAGCAGTACTTC. This gives the protein CASSSDRGAYEQYF. The full variable domain, in which reference TRBV5-4 and TRBJ2-7 provide the parts outside the CDR3, is ETGVTQSPTHLIKTRGQQVTLRCSSQSGHNTVSWYQQALGQGPQFIFQYYREEENGRGNFPPRFSGLQFPNYSSELNVNALELDDSALYLCASSSDRGAYEQYFGPGTRLTVT.

This clone showed up just once. V gene TRBV6-2 or TRBV6-3 combines with J gene TRBJ2-3, with no clear D. Germline loops: CDR1 MNHEY, CDR2 SVGEGT. Trimming took off 6 bases at V and 2 bases at J, with 18 bases between the two ends. This CDR3 region has 16 residues. The CDR3 reads CASSRKLSVSTDTQYF. CDR3 coding DNA: TGTGCCAGCAGCAGAAAGTTGAGTGTATCCACAGATACGCAGTATTTT.

The J gene is TRBJ1-2, the V gene TRBV28, with D uncertain. CDR1 is MDHEN, CDR2 SYDVKM, per germline. The germline V and J ends were trimmed by 4 bases and 8 bases, with 17 bases remaining between them. The CDR3 is 14 amino acids. The CDR3 loop reads CASSSTGLGRGYTF. CDR3 in DNA: TGTGCCAGCAGTTCGACCGGACTTGGTCGGGGCTACACCTTC.

The chain recombines TRBV7-6 with TRBJ2-3, with 10 positions matching TRBD2. The CDR3 is made up of 20 amino acids. V lost 1 base to trimming and J lost 4 bases; unmatched junction nucleotides: 17. The germline gives CDR1 SGHVS, CDR2 FNYEAQ. CDR3 nucleotide sequence: TGTGCCAGCAGCTTAGTCGCTAGCGGGAGAGGTTCGAGGGGCGCAGATACGCAGTATTTT. Translating gives CASSLVASGRGSRGADTQYF.

On this clone: At one end the junction does not follow the germline gene, possibly because of a read error. The rearrangement uses TRBV7-2 and TRBJ2-7, with 11 positions matching TRBD2. This CDR3 contains 14 residues. CDR1 and CDR2 from the germline V gene are SGHTA and FQGNSA. The CDR3 region is CASSLAQTSGSRNF. The CDR3 nucleotides read TGTGCCAGCAGCTTAGCACAAACTAGCGGGAGTCGAAACTTC. Together with reference TRBV7-2 and TRBJ2-7, the CDR3 gives the full variable domain: GAGVSQSPSNKVTEKGKDVELRCDPISGHTALYWYRQSLGQGLEFLIYFQGNSAPDKSGLPSDRFSAERTGGSVSTLTIQRTQQEDSAVYLCASSLAQTSGSRNFGPGTRLTVT.

The CDR3, as DNA: TGTGCCAGCAGCTTAACGGGACAGGGCGGGTTGGAGACCCAGTACTTC. Protein product: CASSLTGQGGLETQYF. The V gene is TRBV7-3, the J gene TRBJ2-5; 9 nucleotides match TRBD1. V lost 0 bases, J lost 5 bases, and 7 bases stayed unmatched. The CDR3 extends over 16 amino acids. From germline, CDR1 is SGHTA and CDR2 FQGTGA. The full variable domain, in which reference TRBV7-3 and TRBJ2-5 provide the parts outside the CDR3, is GAGVSQTPSNKVTEKGKYVELRCDPISGHTALYWYRQSLGQGPEFLIYFQGTGAADDSGLPNDRFFAVRPEGSVSTLKIQRTERGDSAVYLCASSLTGQGGLETQYFGPGTRLLVL.

For this clone: This sample also contains other DNA sequences that code for the same CDR3. V usage is TRBV3-1 (or the pseudogene TRBV3-2) and J usage is TRBJ2-5; TRBD2 matches 9 bases. CDR1 is LGHDT and CDR2 is YNNKEL in the germline V gene (reference sequence). The CDR3 length is 16 residues. V trimming: 4 bases; J trimming: 5 bases; junction bases outside the gene matches: 11. The CDR3 protein is CASSPFSGSGRETQYF. The CDR3 region has the DNA TGTGCCAGCAGCCCATTTAGCGGGAGCGGCAGGGAGACCCAGTACTTC.

This chain links TRBV28 with TRBJ1-6, with 8 positions matching TRBD1. J gave up 6 bases and V 5 bases, and 6 bases lay outside the gene matches. From germline, CDR1 is MDHEN and CDR2 SYDVKM. This CDR3 comprises 15 residues. The CDR3 here is CASSPSTGGNSPLHF. The CDR3 nucleotides read TGTGCCAGCAGTCCTTCAACAGGGGGTAATTCACCCCTCCACTTT.

The CDR3 here is CATSPGQPYEQYF. The DNA for the CDR3 is TGTGCCACCTCGCCGGGACAGCCCTACGAGCAGTACTTC. The chain links TRBV24-1 to TRBJ2-7; 7 bases map to TRBD1. The CDR3 runs to 13 residues. V gave up 9 bases and J gave up 2 bases; unmatched junction bases: 6. CDR1 is KGHDR and CDR2 is SFDVKD in the germline V gene.

The V call is TRBV7-6, the J call TRBJ1-1, with a possible D match to TRBD1 (6 bases). The CDR3 has 14 residues. V lost 4 bases and J lost 6, with 15 bases in between. CDR1 SGHVS and CDR2 FNYEAQ come from the germline V gene. The CDR3 spells CASSSRGGGAEAFF. CDR3 coding DNA: TGTGCCAGCAGCTCCCGAGGGGGTGGCGCTGAAGCTTTCTTT.

The chain employs TRBV19 and TRBJ2-7; perhaps TRBD2 as D (6 bases). Trimming pared 1 base from V and 3 bases from J, leaving 13 bases between. The CDR3 totals 15 residues. Looked up from germline, CDR1 is LNHDA and CDR2 is SQIVND (reference sequence). CDR3 protein: CASSIVDGSFYEQYF. The CDR3 bases are TGTGCCAGTAGTATAGTAGACGGGAGCTTCTACGAGCAGTACTTC.

The table lists this clone with a count of one. The chain recombines TRBV29-1 with TRBJ2-2, with D tentatively TRBD1 (7 bases). CDR3 size: 15 residues. The germline gives CDR1 SQVTM, CDR2 ANQGSEA. The V gene lost 4 bases and the J gene lost 4 bases, with 16 bases spanning the gap. The CDR3 bases are TGCAGCGTTGGGGGTCAGGGGGGTGCCACCGGGGAGCTGTTTTTT. Protein sequence: CSVGGQGGATGELFF.

This chain uses TRBV7-2 with TRBJ2-1, with 9 bases fitting TRBD2. This CDR3 comprises 14 residues. Germline V gene lookup returns CDR1 SGHTA and CDR2 FQGNSA. V lost 1 base, J lost 15 bases, and 10 bases stayed unmatched. The chain's CDR3 is CASSLEIAGGRRFF. CDR3 DNA: TGTGCCAGCAGCTTAGAAATCGCGGGAGGGCGGAGGTTCTTC.

DNA of the CDR3: TGTGCCAGCTCACCACGGCAAAACCAAGAGACCCAGTACTTC. Protein: CASSPRQNQETQYF. This rearrangement joins TRBV18 to TRBJ2-5; D unresolved. The CDR3 contains 14 residues. The germline CDR1 and CDR2 sequences are KGHSH and LQKENI. V lost 1 base and J lost 0, with 6 bases in between.

The chain combines TRBV5-1 with TRBJ1-2, with no clear D. The CDR3 contains 13 residues. Germline V gene lookup returns CDR1 SGHRS and CDR2 YFSETQ. Deletions cut 2 bases from V and 4 bases from J, with 9 bases between. The CDR3 nucleotides read TGCGCCAGCAGCTTCGATAAGCCCTATGGCTACACCTTC. This encodes CASSFDKPYGYTF.

Only one count was recorded for this clone. The J gene is TRBJ2-1, the V gene TRBV7-8, with TRBD2 matching over 8 bases. The trim removed 4 bases at V and 2 bases at J, leaving 7 bases unmatched. The length of the CDR3 is 16 residues. CDR1 and CDR2 (germline): SGHVS, FQNEAQ. As DNA, the CDR3 is TGTGCCAGCAGCTCCTCCAGGACTAGCCCCTACAATGAGCAGTTCTTC. The encoded protein is CASSSSRTSPYNEQFF.

This chain uses TRBV6-2 or TRBV6-3 with TRBJ2-1, with D hard to call. This CDR3 is built from 11 residues. Trimming removed 3 bases at V and 7 bases at J, with 4 bases between. CDR1 is MNHEY and CDR2 is SVGEGT in the germline V gene. CDR3 DNA: TGTGCCAGCAGTTATCTAAATGAGCAGTTCTTC. Encoded protein: CASSYLNEQFF.

The genes are TRBV2 and TRBJ1-5, with D uncertain. The V end lost 7 bases, the J end lost 4 bases, and 14 bases lay between the germline ends. Germline loops: CDR1 SNHLY, CDR2 FYNNEI. The CDR3 has 14 residues. The CDR3 DNA sequence: TGTGCCAGCAACAACATTGCCCAAAATCAGCCCCAGCATTTT. Its protein product is CASNNIAQNQPQHF.

The chain employs TRBV7-9 and TRBJ2-3; the D gene is possibly TRBD1 (5 bases). Germline CDR1 reads SEHNR; CDR2 reads FQNEAQ (reference sequence). The germline V and J ends were trimmed by 6 bases and 0 bases, with 13 bases remaining between them. CDR3 length equals 15 residues. This CDR3 is CASSSRQSSTDTQYF. CDR3 nucleotide sequence: TGTGCCAGCAGTTCTAGACAGTCGAGCACAGATACGCAGTATTTT.

There are a few counts of this clone. The chain couples TRBV7-9 to TRBJ2-7; the D gene is possibly TRBD2 (5 bases). Between the trimmed V and J ends, which lost 3 bases and 3 bases, there was a span of 12 bases. Germline CDR1 is SEHNR and CDR2 is FQNEAQ (reference sequence). CDR3 length equals 14 residues. In DNA, the CDR3 is TGTGCCAGCAGCTTGGACTCGTTAGTCTACGAGCAGTACTTC. It codes for CASSLDSLVYEQYF.

The chain couples TRBV2 to TRBJ2-3; TRBD2 agrees at 12 bases. Germline-derived CDR1 and CDR2 are SNHLY and FYNNEI. The CDR3 loop spans 14 amino acids. The V gene end was trimmed by 11 bases and the J gene end by 2 bases; junction bases not matched to a gene: 5. The CDR3 loop reads CAGASGRATDTQYF. The CDR3 DNA reads TGTGCCGGGGCTAGCGGGAGGGCCACAGATACGCAGTATTTT.

The chain recombines TRBV2 with TRBJ2-7, with 8 bases that match TRBD1. This CDR3 is 16 amino acids long. Germline-derived CDR1 and CDR2 are SNHLY and FYNNEI. J was trimmed by 6 bases and V by 6 bases; bases with no gene match: 16. CDR3 in amino acids: CASRRFGQGSPLEQYF. The CDR3 DNA reads TGTGCCAGCAGACGTTTCGGACAGGGAAGCCCCCTCGAGCAGTACTTC. Full variable domain (rest looked up from reference TRBV2 and TRBJ2-7): EPEVTQTPSHQVTQMGQEVILRCVPISNHLYFYWYRQILGQKVEFLVSFYNNEISEKSEIFDDQFSVERPDGSNFTLKIRSTKLEDSAMYFCASRRFGQGSPLEQYFGPGTRLTVT.

The rearrangement joins TRBV6-5 to TRBJ1-1, with D possibly being TRBD1 (6 bases). There are 14 residues in the CDR3. Trimming pared 4 bases from V and 5 bases from J, leaving 14 bases between. In germline, CDR1 is MNHEY, CDR2 SVGAGI. CDR3 protein: CASSSRTGNTEAFF. CDR3 DNA: TGTGCCAGCAGTTCCCGTACAGGGAATACTGAAGCTTTCTTT.

Comment on this clone: This CDR3 is also generated by other DNA sequences in the sample. This rearrangement joins TRBV29-1 to TRBJ1-1, with TRBD1 as a possible D gene (6 bases). There are 13 residues in the CDR3. Germline loops: CDR1 SQVTM, CDR2 ANQGSEA. The V end was cut by 6 bases, the J end by 3 bases, with 14 bases between. The CDR3 sequence: CSVRRGGDTEAFF. CDR3 DNA: TGCAGCGTCCGGAGGGGGGGGGACACTGAAGCTTTCTTT.

The rearrangement links TRBV11-3 to TRBJ2-3; 7 nucleotides align to TRBD2. Germline loops: CDR1 SGHNT, CDR2 YENEEA. V was clipped by 4 bases and J by 0 bases; unmatched bases: 7. The CDR3 length is 16 residues. Written as DNA, the CDR3 is TGTGCCAGCAGCTCGGGGCTAGCGGAGAGCACAGATACGCAGTATTTT. Its protein is CASSSGLAESTDTQYF.

This clone was counted many times. The gene calls are TRBV7-2 and TRBJ2-4; 8 nucleotides align to TRBD1. V was clipped by 1 base and J by 6 bases; unmatched bases: 8. Looked up from germline, CDR1 is SGHTA and CDR2 is FQGNSA. This CDR3 is built from 16 residues. The CDR3 here is CASSLGPGGVANIQYF. The CDR3 bases are TGTGCCAGCAGCTTAGGTCCAGGGGGCGTCGCAAACATTCAGTACTTC.